Below are 22 T cell receptor beta chains sequenced from a single sample in a study of blood T cell repertoires in COVID-19. Here immunoSEQ multiplex PCR was the method, and the copy in TCRdb shows in-frame clones only, minus some. The profile shows roughly 300,000 clones, roughly 86% of them singletons. Material: peripheral blood. The receptors shown here come from a man aged 18 to 30 with active or convalescent COVID-19.

This chain connects TRBV7-2 to TRBJ2-7; D gene unclear. Germline CDR1 and CDR2: SGHTA and FQGNSA. There are 13 residues in the CDR3. Deletions cut 5 bases from V and 4 bases from J, with 12 bases between. CDR3 loop: CASSARAVYEQYF. The CDR3 DNA is TGTGCCAGCAGCGCCCGAGCCGTTTACGAGCAGTACTTC.

V and J are TRBV10-1 and TRBJ1-5; a weak D match, TRBD1 (5 bases). The germline V and J ends were trimmed by 3 bases and 1 base, with 13 bases remaining between them. There are 16 residues in the CDR3. CDR1 is WNHNN and CDR2 is SYGVQD in the germline V gene (reference sequence). The CDR3 bases are TGCGCCAGCAGTGAATACCCAGGGTCGAGCAATCAGCCCCAGCATTTT. Protein product: CASSEYPGSSNQPQHF.

V usage is TRBV5-5 and J usage is TRBJ2-7; TRBD1 matches at 7 bases. The CDR3 has 15 residues. Trimming cost V 4 bases and J 3 bases; bases outside gene matches: 10. Per germline, CDR1 SGHKS and CDR2 YYEKEE (reference sequence). DNA of the CDR3: TGTGCCAGCAGCCCATTCCGGGACAGCTTCTACGAGCAGTACTTC. Its protein product is CASSPFRDSFYEQYF.

V gene TRBV13 combines with J gene TRBJ2-4; maybe TRBD2 (6 bases). Trimming took 4 bases from V and 0 from J, leaving 7 bases between them. The CDR3 consists of 14 residues. Germline loops: CDR1 PRHDT, CDR2 FYEKMQ (reference sequence). CDR3 residues: CASSSGEAKNIQYF. CDR3 bases: TGTGCCAGCAGCTCGGGGGAAGCCAAAAACATTCAGTACTTC.

This rearrangement joins TRBV2 to TRBJ1-3, with 7 positions matching TRBD1. The J segment lost 5 bases and the V segment lost 6 bases, leaving 16 bases of the junction unmatched. CDR3 length: 17 amino acids. Germline CDR1 is SNHLY and CDR2 is FYNNEI. The CDR3 loop is CASRDRYLGDSRNTIYF. The DNA of the CDR3 is TGTGCCAGCAGGGACCGATATTTGGGGGACAGCAGAAACACCATATATTTT.

This chain uses TRBV6-2 or TRBV6-3 with TRBJ1-1; 7 bases map to TRBD1. The germline gives CDR1 MNHEY, CDR2 SVGEGT. V was pared by 5 bases and J by 3 bases, with 6 bases of the junction left unmatched. This CDR3 contains 14 residues. The CDR3 is CASSNQGQYTEAFF. The CDR3 bases are TGTGCCAGCAGTAACCAGGGACAGTACACTGAAGCTTTCTTT.

V and J are TRBV7-2 and TRBJ2-2, with TRBD2 matching 7 bases. Unmatched junction bases numbered 6, after V lost 4 bases and J lost 4 bases. This CDR3 has 15 amino acids. Germline lookup yields CDR1 SGHTA and CDR2 FQGNSA. The CDR3 region has the DNA TGTGCCAGCAGCTCCCCGGGCGGGAGCACCGGGGAGCTGTTTTTT. This codes for CASSSPGGSTGELFF.

The gene calls are TRBV9 and TRBJ1-3; TRBD1 might be the D (5 bases). The CDR3 runs to 15 residues. The germline V gene has CDR1 SGDLS and CDR2 YYNGEE. V dropped 1 base and J dropped 4 bases, with 12 bases sitting between them. The CDR3 region is CASSVTGGSGNTIYF. Written as DNA, the CDR3 is TGTGCCAGCAGCGTAACAGGAGGGTCGGGAAACACCATATATTTT. The full variable domain, in which reference TRBV9 and TRBJ1-3 provide the parts outside the CDR3, is DSGVTQTPKHLITATGQRVTLRCSPRSGDLSVYWYQQSLDQGLQFLIQYYNGEERAKGNILERFSAQQFPDLHSELNLSSLELGDSALYFCASSVTGGSGNTIYFGEGSWLTVV.

The chain has TRBV19 and TRBJ2-1; a possible D gene is TRBD1 (5 bases). CDR3 length: 18 residues. CDR1 and CDR2 from the germline V gene are LNHDA and SQIVND (reference sequence). V lost 2 bases and J 6 bases, leaving 23 bases between the germline ends. CDR3 nucleotides: TGTGCCAGTAGTATATATAGAATTCCGGACAACCTCTTCAATGAGCAGTTCTTC. Its translation is CASSIYRIPDNLFNEQFF.

The V gene is TRBV12-5, the J gene TRBJ2-5; D possibly corresponds to TRBD2 (6 bases). Per the germline V gene, CDR1 is LGHNT and CDR2 is FRNRAP. The CDR3 contains 13 residues. Trimming shortened V by 11 bases and J by 4 bases, and 17 bases separated the two germline ends. CDR3 sequence: CASGDGDTETQYF. The CDR3 nucleotides read TGTGCTTCGGGGGACGGGGATACAGAGACCCAGTACTTC.

The chain employs TRBV19 and TRBJ1-1; D gene ambiguous. The germline V gene encodes CDR1 LNHDA and CDR2 SQIVND (reference sequence). V was clipped by 6 bases and J by 0 bases, with 8 bases between them. The CDR3 has 13 amino acids. CDR3 nucleotide sequence: TGTGCCAGTAGCGCAAGCATGAACACTGAAGCTTTCTTT. It yields the protein CASSASMNTEAFF. Full variable domain (remainder filled in from reference TRBV19 and TRBJ1-1): DGGITQSPKYLFRKEGQNVTLSCEQNLNHDAMYWYRQDPGQGLRLIYYSQIVNDFQKGDIAEGYSVSREKKESFPLTVTSAQKNPTAFYLCASSASMNTEAFFGQGTRLTVV.

The chain uses TRBV7-3 and TRBJ2-2; 11 bases align to TRBD2. The trim removed 2 bases at V and 0 bases at J, leaving 2 bases unmatched. The germline gives CDR1 SGHTA, CDR2 FQGTGA. The CDR3 has 17 residues. This CDR3 reads CASSLLAGGTNTGELFF. CDR3 DNA sequence: TGTGCCAGCAGCTTACTAGCGGGGGGAACGAACACCGGGGAGCTGTTTTTT.

V is TRBV5-1 and J is TRBJ1-4; 7 bases fit TRBD1. V was pared by 4 bases and J by 5 bases, with 2 bases of the junction left unmatched. Germline CDR1 is SGHRS and CDR2 is YFSETQ. The CDR3 contains 13 residues. CDR3 nucleotides: TGCGCCAGCAGCACGACAGGGAATGAAAAACTGTTTTTT. This codes for CASSTTGNEKLFF. The complete variable domain, with remaining parts taken from reference TRBV5-1 and TRBJ1-4, reads KAGVTQTPRYLIKTRGQQVTLSCSPISGHRSVSWYQQTPGQGLQFLFEYFSETQRNKGNFPGRFSGRQFSNSRSEMNVSTLELGDSALYLCASSTTGNEKLFFGSGTQLSVL.

The chain recombines TRBV3-1 (or the pseudogene TRBV3-2) with TRBJ2-5; D is unclear. The CDR3 length is 13 residues. CDR1 and CDR2 from the germline V gene are LGHDT and YNNKEL (reference sequence). With 5 bases removed from V and 5 bases from J, the gap between germline ends came to 12 bases. The CDR3 is CASSSSGPETQYF. In nucleotides, the CDR3 is TGTGCCAGCAGCTCCTCCGGTCCGGAGACCCAGTACTTC.

J is TRBJ2-7 and V is TRBV7-9, with 8 bases lining up with TRBD2. V was pared by 1 base and J by 5 bases, with 10 bases of the junction left unmatched. The CDR3 sequence is 16 residues long. Germline CDR1 SEHNR, CDR2 FQNEAQ (reference sequence). CDR3: CASSLVLPAGVNEQYF. CDR3 bases: TGTGCCAGCAGCTTAGTCTTACCAGCGGGGGTGAACGAGCAGTACTTC.

The rearrangement joins TRBV3-1 (or the pseudogene TRBV3-2) to TRBJ2-5; 7 nucleotides match TRBD1. Per germline, CDR1 LGHDT and CDR2 YNNKEL (reference sequence). This CDR3 is 16 amino acids long. The ends lost 1 base at V and 3 bases at J; junction bases unmatched: 8. CDR3 nucleotides: TGTGCCAGCAGCCAAGTGGACGGCAGGGGGAAAGAGACCCAGTACTTC. Encoded protein: CASSQVDGRGKETQYF.

The V call is TRBV5-5, the J call TRBJ2-5; 7 bases are a match to TRBD2. From germline, CDR1 is SGHKS and CDR2 YYEKEE (reference sequence). The CDR3 is 15 residues long. With V trimmed by 0 bases and J by 2 bases, 4 bases remained unmatched. CDR3 coding DNA: TGTGCCAGCAGCTTGGGATGGGAGGGGCAAGAGACCCAGTACTTC. It yields the protein CASSLGWEGQETQYF.

J is TRBJ2-3 and V is TRBV5-1, with D possibly being TRBD2 (5 bases). The CDR3 runs to 13 residues. Looked up from germline, CDR1 is SGHRS and CDR2 is YFSETQ. Deletions cut 2 bases from V and 4 bases from J, with 8 bases between. The CDR3 sequence is CASSFPGSDTQYF. CDR3 nucleotide sequence: TGCGCCAGCAGCTTCCCGGGGTCAGATACGCAGTATTTT.

In its sample, this clone was seen a few times. The V and J genes are TRBV5-5 and TRBJ1-5; 7 bases agree with TRBD1. This CDR3 has 15 amino acids. Germline lookup yields CDR1 SGHKS and CDR2 YYEKEE (reference sequence). The V segment lost 3 bases and the J segment 0 bases; nucleotides outside the gene matches: 3. Here the CDR3 reads CASSSGQYSNQPQHF. For the CDR3, the DNA is TGTGCCAGCAGCTCGGGACAGTATAGCAATCAGCCCCAGCATTTT.

The chain employs TRBV6-5 and TRBJ2-7; 7 bases are shared with TRBD1. CDR1 and CDR2 from the germline V gene are MNHEY and SVGAGI. This CDR3 has 16 residues. V shed 2 bases, J shed 3 bases, and the junction held 10 bases outside the gene matches. The CDR3 loop is CASSYPDEQGIYEQYF. For the CDR3, the DNA is TGTGCCAGCAGTTACCCCGATGAACAGGGGATCTACGAGCAGTACTTC.

The chain couples TRBV27 to TRBJ1-1, with 10 bases that match TRBD1. The CDR3 is made up of 14 amino acids. V shed 6 bases, J shed 4 bases, and the junction held 5 bases outside the gene matches. From germline, CDR1 is MNHEY and CDR2 SMNVEV (reference sequence). The CDR3, as DNA: TGTGCCAGCAGAGGTGGGACAGGGGTCACTGAAGCTTTCTTT. Translated: CASRGGTGVTEAFF.

V is TRBV18 and J is TRBJ1-3, with D unresolved. Deletions cut 3 bases from V and 0 bases from J, with 9 bases between. CDR1 and CDR2 from the germline V gene are KGHSH and LQKENI. This CDR3 has 15 amino acids. CDR3 sequence: CASSPSMSSGNTIYF. The CDR3 coding sequence is TGTGCCAGCTCACCTAGTATGAGCTCTGGAAACACCATATATTTT.